What follows are 15 T cell receptor beta chains derived from one specimen sequenced in a study of T cell responses to AZD1222 COVID-19 vaccine. Profiled with immunoSEQ multiplex PCR; TCRdb holds only in-frame clones, not every one. The repertoire holds roughly 160,000 clones, with 80% to 90% as singletons. The specimen comprised peripheral blood, sampled on day 0 of AZD1222 vaccination. Every receptor here comes from an adult in good health.

With regard to this clone: Distinct nucleotide sequences in the sample also encode this CDR3. V usage is TRBV19 and J usage is TRBJ1-5; 8 nucleotides line up with TRBD1. This CDR3 comprises 13 residues. In germline, CDR1 is LNHDA, CDR2 SQIVND (reference sequence). The V gene end was trimmed by 6 bases and the J gene end by 4 bases; junction bases not matched to a gene: 2. As DNA, the CDR3 is TGTGCCAGTAGGGACAGGGCTAATCAGCCCCAGCATTTT. It codes for CASRDRANQPQHF.

The CDR3 sequence is CSAGHLNTEAFF. CDR3 bases: TGCAGCGCGGGACACCTGAACACTGAAGCTTTCTTT. The chain joins TRBV29-1 to TRBJ1-1; D perhaps matches TRBD1 (6 bases). The CDR3 has 12 amino acids. Germline-derived CDR1 and CDR2 are SQVTM and ANQGSEA. V lost 7 bases, J lost 0 bases, and 9 bases lay in between.

The chain has TRBV6-1 and TRBJ2-1; perhaps TRBD2 as D (6 bases). CDR3 length equals 15 residues. The V end was cut by 3 bases, the J end by 0 bases, with 9 bases between. Germline CDR1 MNHNS, CDR2 SASEGT. CDR3 sequence reads: CASSDRDSSYNEQFF. CDR3 coding DNA: TGTGCCAGCAGTGACCGGGACTCCTCCTACAATGAGCAGTTCTTC.

This sequence joins TRBV7-2 and TRBJ1-5; 8 positions match TRBD1. V dropped 5 bases and J dropped 7; count of bases not matched to a gene: 7. Germline V CDR1 and CDR2: SGHTA, FQGNSA. The CDR3 consists of 14 residues. The CDR3 nucleotides read TGTGCCAGCAGCCCAGGACAGGGTATCCAGCCCCAGCATTTT. Translated, it gives CASSPGQGIQPQHF.

This chain uses TRBV6-5 with TRBJ2-5; 7 bases match TRBD2. V was clipped by 0 bases and J by 1 base; unmatched bases: 2. CDR3 length equals 15 residues. From germline, CDR1 is MNHEY and CDR2 SVGAGI. The CDR3 region is CASSYSWGGQETQYF. The CDR3 nucleotides read TGTGCCAGCAGTTACTCATGGGGGGGCCAAGAGACCCAGTACTTC.

The V call is TRBV11-2, the J call TRBJ2-1; 10 bases align to TRBD2. Germline assignment: CDR1 SGHAT and CDR2 FQNNGV. The CDR3 is made up of 18 amino acids. The trim removed 5 bases at V and 5 bases at J, leaving 15 bases unmatched. The CDR3 sequence is CASSLYPPTSGVNNEQFF. The CDR3 DNA is TGTGCCAGCAGCCTCTACCCACCAACTAGCGGGGTAAACAATGAGCAGTTCTTC.

In DNA, the CDR3 is TGTGCCAGCAGCTTAGTGTTCGGGACAGGGTCCTACGAGCAGTACGTC. It specifies CASSLVFGTGSYEQYV. The chain combines TRBV11-2 with TRBJ2-7; 9 bases are a match to TRBD1. With V trimmed by 1 base and J by 1 base, 5 bases remained unmatched. Germline V CDR1 and CDR2: SGHAT, FQNNGV. The CDR3 runs to 16 residues.

The chain recombines TRBV19 with TRBJ2-2; D not resolved. V was clipped by 1 base and J by 6 bases, with 9 bases between them. This CDR3 region has 14 residues. CDR1 and CDR2 from the germline V gene are LNHDA and SQIVND (reference sequence). CDR3 DNA: TGTGCCAGTAGTATAGGGCTGTGGGCCGGGGAGCTGTTTTTT. Its protein is CASSIGLWAGELFF. The entire variable domain, with the rest obtained from reference TRBV19 and TRBJ2-2, is as follows: DGGITQSPKYLFRKEGQNVTLSCEQNLNHDAMYWYRQDPGQGLRLIYYSQIVNDFQKGDIAEGYSVSREKKESFPLTVTSAQKNPTAFYLCASSIGLWAGELFFGEGSRLTVL.

The chain carries TRBV18 and TRBJ2-7; 9 nucleotides match TRBD1. V lost 6 bases, J lost 0 bases, and 15 bases stayed unmatched. CDR3 size: 18 residues. Germline-derived CDR1 and CDR2 are KGHSH and LQKENI. CDR3 loop: CASSQRGQGLDSSYEQYF. In DNA form, the CDR3 reads TGTGCCAGCTCCCAAAGGGGACAGGGCCTGGACAGCTCCTACGAGCAGTACTTC.

V is TRBV15 and J is TRBJ1-5, with 7 bases matching TRBD1. This CDR3 has 15 residues. V was clipped by 8 bases and J by 1 base; unmatched bases: 8. The V gene's germline CDR1 is LNHNV and CDR2 YYDKDF (reference sequence). The CDR3 is CATARGDTSNQPQHF. The CDR3 DNA follows: TGTGCCACCGCCAGGGGGGACACAAGCAATCAGCCCCAGCATTTT.

This chain uses TRBV9 with TRBJ2-5; D not certain. The CDR3 has 16 amino acids. V lost 0 bases and J lost 1, with 13 bases in between. In germline, CDR1 is SGDLS, CDR2 YYNGEE. Written as DNA, the CDR3 is TGTGCCAGCAGCGTAGGAGGATTAGGGTTCCAAGAGACCCAGTACTTC. Translation: CASSVGGLGFQETQYF.

The rearrangement uses TRBV19 and TRBJ1-2; D is ambiguous. V was shortened by 6 bases and J by 3 bases, with 11 bases between the two germline ends. The length of the CDR3 is 13 residues. Germline V lookup: CDR1 LNHDA, CDR2 SQIVND (reference sequence). The CDR3 DNA reads as TGTGCCAGTAGCCTTCAGGTTGACTATGGCTACACCTTC. Amino acid sequence: CASSLQVDYGYTF.

This rearrangement joins TRBV28 to TRBJ2-7, with 7 bases that match TRBD1. Germline trimming cut 2 bases from V and 0 bases from J; bases unmatched to any gene: 7. The germline V gene encodes CDR1 MDHEN and CDR2 SYDVKM. The CDR3 runs to 16 residues. The CDR3 nucleotides read TGTGCCAGCAGTTTAGTTCGGACAGGTCCCTCCTACGAGCAGTACTTC. It is translated as CASSLVRTGPSYEQYF.

The chain recombines TRBV11-2 with TRBJ2-7; TRBD2 agrees at 12 bases. In germline, CDR1 is SGHAT, CDR2 FQNNGV. The V and J ends lost 3 bases and 0 bases, in that order; junction bases with no gene match: 0. This CDR3 region has 15 residues. The chain's CDR3 is CASSLGLAGSYEQYF. For the CDR3, the DNA is TGTGCCAGCAGCTTGGGACTAGCGGGCTCCTACGAGCAGTACTTC.

This clone has more than one count but fewer than ten. This rearrangement joins TRBV2 to TRBJ2-2; D unclear. Trimming pared 5 bases from V and 8 bases from J, leaving 6 bases between. The CDR3 sequence is 11 residues long. Per germline, CDR1 SNHLY and CDR2 FYNNEI. Here the CDR3 reads CASSPEGELFF. The CDR3, as DNA: TGTGCCAGCAGTCCCGAGGGGGAGCTGTTTTTT.